This T cell receptor (beta chain) appears in the sequencing data of a study of CXCR3-negative and CXCR3-positive naive CD8 T cells. General study points: Naive CXCR3-positive cells had TRB CDR3s more hydrophobic than those of CXCR3-negative naive cells. CXCR3 expression partially decreased after cryopreservation; most assays used fresh PBMCs.

Carrying UMI labels, the TRB cDNA libraries were prepared through 5' RACE. One entry per CDR3 protein, without DNA, is what TCRdb gives after re-calling the 5' RACE reads. Its listing shows 85,000 to 120,000 distinct CDR3 sequences. Note on this clonotype: Its antigen is unidentified.

The receptor's source is a human donor in good health. Some clones in this sample may be carry-over from other donors' samples. Sequencing used naive CXCR3+ CD8+ T cells from blood. Subset indicated: CD45RO-CCR7+CD27+CD95- naive CD8+ T cells expressing CXCR3 (TNR3+).

The chain's CDR3 is CASSPPWGSGKARLKTDTQYF. This chain uses TRBV12-3 or TRBV12-4 with TRBJ2-3; with no DNA, the TCRdb D assignment of TRBD2 cannot be verified. The CDR3 length is 21 residues.